These T cell receptor beta chains were read from a single sample in a study of technical replicates of blood from a handful of donors. Sequencing was performed with immunoSEQ multiplex PCR; in TCRdb, only in-frame clones are kept and a portion is missing. In the table there are tens of thousands of clones, approximately 96% of which are singletons. What was sequenced was T cells isolated from PBMCs. The receptors were sampled from a human donor in good health. CDR3s include the opening cysteine and the closing phenylalanine or tryptophan. A D gene is named only where the DNA matches it firmly. Clone size appears in some rows only: once, few, many, or a class for an expanded clone.

j_gene: TRBJ2-7; v_gene: TRBV19; d_gene: TRBD2; abundance: NA; CDR3nt: TGTGCCAGTAGCCGGACTAGCGGGGGGGTTTACGACGAGCAGTACTTC; CDR3aa: CASSRTSGGVYDEQYF
j_gene: TRBJ1-1; v_gene: TRBV6-5; d_gene: NA; abundance: NA; CDR3nt: TGTGCCAGCAGTCCTCAAACCACAGGGAGTGAAGCTTTCTTT; CDR3aa: CASSPQTTGSEAFF
j_gene: TRBJ1-1; v_gene: TRBV29-1; d_gene: TRBD1; abundance: once; CDR3nt: TGCAGCGCTGGGACAGGGGCACACAGGACTGAAGCTTTCTTT; CDR3aa: CSAGTGAHRTEAFF
j_gene: TRBJ1-1; v_gene: TRBV10-2; d_gene: NA; abundance: NA; CDR3nt: TGCGCCAGCAGTGATGCAGGGAACACTGAAGCTTTCTTT; CDR3aa: CASSDAGNTEAFF
j_gene: TRBJ2-2; v_gene: TRBV5-4; d_gene: NA; abundance: NA; CDR3nt: TGTGCCAGCAGCTCACTCAGGACCGGGGAGCTGTTTTTT; CDR3aa: CASSSLRTGELFF
j_gene: TRBJ1-4; v_gene: TRBV19; d_gene: NA; abundance: NA; CDR3nt: TGTGCCAGTAGTCTCCCAGGGGCAGTAGCGGGTAATGAAAAACTGTTTTTT; CDR3aa: CASSLPGAVAGNEKLFF
j_gene: TRBJ2-5; v_gene: TRBV5-1; d_gene: NA; abundance: NA; CDR3nt: TGCGCCAGCAGCTTGGCGTTGCGGTCAGAGGCTGAGACCCAGTACTTC; CDR3aa: CASSLALRSEAETQYF
j_gene: TRBJ2-5; v_gene: TRBV18; d_gene: TRBD2; abundance: NA; CDR3nt: TGTGCCAGCTCACCACAGACAGCGGGAGGGAAAGAGACCCAGTACTTC; CDR3aa: CASSPQTAGGKETQYF
j_gene: TRBJ2-1; v_gene: TRBV6-5; d_gene: TRBD1; abundance: once; CDR3nt: TGTGCCAGCAATCCGGGACAGGGGGTTAATGAGCAGTTCTTC; CDR3aa: CASNPGQGVNEQFF
j_gene: TRBJ2-2; v_gene: TRBV6-6; d_gene: NA; abundance: NA; CDR3nt: TGTGCCAGCAGTCAACTAGTAACTCCTGCGCTGTTTTTT; CDR3aa: CASSQLVTPALFF
j_gene: TRBJ2-7; v_gene: TRBV9; d_gene: TRBD2; abundance: NA; CDR3nt: TGTGCCAGCAGCGGCGGAGGTAGCGGGGGGGCTCACCACGAGCAGTACTTC; CDR3aa: CASSGGGSGGAHHEQYF
j_gene: TRBJ1-2; v_gene: TRBV5-4; d_gene: TRBD1; abundance: NA; CDR3nt: TGTGCCAGCAGCTTGGCCCTACAGGGGGCGGACTATGGCTACACCTTC; CDR3aa: CASSLALQGADYGYTF
j_gene: TRBJ1-5; v_gene: TRBV21-1; d_gene: NA; abundance: NA; CDR3nt: TGTGCCAGCAGCAAAGTAGTCTTAAGCAATCAGCCCCAGCATTTT; CDR3aa: CASSKVVLSNQPQHF
j_gene: TRBJ2-2; v_gene: TRBV7-2; d_gene: NA; abundance: NA; CDR3nt: TGTGCCAGCAGCCTAGTAGCCTCGGACACCGGGGAGCTGTTTTTT; CDR3aa: CASSLVASDTGELFF
j_gene: TRBJ2-3; v_gene: TRBV9; d_gene: TRBD2; abundance: NA; CDR3nt: TGTGCCAGCAGCGTTGGTGACGGGGGGACCCTAAGCACAGATACGCAGTATTTT; CDR3aa: CASSVGDGGTLSTDTQYF
j_gene: TRBJ1-1; v_gene: TRBV6-5; d_gene: NA; abundance: once; CDR3nt: TGTGCCAGCAGTCTGACAGGATTGAACACTGAAGCTTTCTTT; CDR3aa: CASSLTGLNTEAFF
j_gene: TRBJ2-2; v_gene: TRBV11-2; d_gene: NA; abundance: NA; CDR3nt: TGTGCCAGCAGCTTAGACCCCCAGAACACCGGGGAGCTGTTTTTT; CDR3aa: CASSLDPQNTGELFF
j_gene: TRBJ2-2; v_gene: TRBV6-4; d_gene: NA; abundance: NA; CDR3nt: TGTGCCAGCAGTGAAGGGGACACCGGGGAGCTGTTTTTT; CDR3aa: CASSEGDTGELFF
j_gene: TRBJ1-4; v_gene: TRBV5-5; d_gene: NA; abundance: NA; CDR3nt: TGTGCCAGCAGCTTGGGCGGGTTCGCAACTAATGAAAAACTGTTTTTT; CDR3aa: CASSLGGFATNEKLFF
j_gene: TRBJ1-1; v_gene: TRBV6-4; d_gene: NA; abundance: NA; CDR3nt: TGTGCCAGCAGCAGGGAATATCAGACTGAAGCTTTCTTT; CDR3aa: CASSREYQTEAFF
j_gene: TRBJ2-5; v_gene: TRBV9; d_gene: TRBD1; abundance: NA; CDR3nt: TGTGCCAGCAGCACGGGACAGAGATCCCAAGAGACCCAGTACTTC; CDR3aa: CASSTGQRSQETQYF
j_gene: TRBJ1-4; v_gene: TRBV28; d_gene: TRBD1; abundance: once; CDR3nt: TGTGCCAGCAGTCCCACCGGGACAGGGGCAACTAATGAAAAACTGTTTTTT; CDR3aa: CASSPTGTGATNEKLFF
j_gene: TRBJ1-5; v_gene: TRBV18; d_gene: TRBD1; abundance: NA; CDR3nt: TGTGCCAGCCAAGGACAGGCAAATCAGCCCCAGCATTTT; CDR3aa: CASQGQANQPQHF
j_gene: TRBJ2-7; v_gene: TRBV18; d_gene: TRBD2; abundance: once; CDR3nt: TGTGCCAGCTCACCCGGACTAGCGGGAGGTCTCTACGAGCAGTACTTC; CDR3aa: CASSPGLAGGLYEQYF
j_gene: TRBJ2-5; v_gene: TRBV18; d_gene: TRBD1; abundance: NA; CDR3nt: TGTGCCAGCTCACCCCGAGCAGGGGGAGAGACCCAGTACTTC; CDR3aa: CASSPRAGGETQYF
j_gene: TRBJ1-2; v_gene: TRBV12-5; d_gene: NA; abundance: NA; CDR3nt: TGTGCTAGTGGTTTGGGCGATAACTATGGCTACACCTTC; CDR3aa: CASGLGDNYGYTF
j_gene: TRBJ2-5; v_gene: TRBV2; d_gene: NA; abundance: once; CDR3nt: TGTGCCAGCAGTGGGGAGCGCGGCGAGACCCAGTACTTC; CDR3aa: CASSGERGETQYF
j_gene: TRBJ2-7; v_gene: TRBV6-6; d_gene: TRBD2; abundance: NA; CDR3nt: TGTGCCAGCGGTAGCGGGATTACCTACGAGCAGTACTTC; CDR3aa: CASGSGITYEQYF
j_gene: TRBJ1-1; v_gene: TRBV15; d_gene: NA; abundance: NA; CDR3nt: TGTGCCACCAGCAGCTTACAGGTCACTGAAGCTTTCTTT; CDR3aa: CATSSLQVTEAFF
j_gene: TRBJ1-2; v_gene: TRBV30; d_gene: TRBD1; abundance: NA; CDR3nt: TGTGCCTGGAGCCGGGGACAGGGGGCTAATGGCTACACCTTC; CDR3aa: CAWSRGQGANGYTF
j_gene: TRBJ1-2; v_gene: TRBV13; d_gene: NA; abundance: NA; CDR3nt: TGTGCCAGCAGTAACAGGGCGGCTGGCTACACCTTC; CDR3aa: CASSNRAAGYTF
j_gene: TRBJ1-1; v_gene: TRBV28; d_gene: NA; abundance: NA; CDR3nt: TGTGCCAGCAGTTCAGGGATTGGAAGCACTGAAGCTTTCTTT; CDR3aa: CASSSGIGSTEAFF